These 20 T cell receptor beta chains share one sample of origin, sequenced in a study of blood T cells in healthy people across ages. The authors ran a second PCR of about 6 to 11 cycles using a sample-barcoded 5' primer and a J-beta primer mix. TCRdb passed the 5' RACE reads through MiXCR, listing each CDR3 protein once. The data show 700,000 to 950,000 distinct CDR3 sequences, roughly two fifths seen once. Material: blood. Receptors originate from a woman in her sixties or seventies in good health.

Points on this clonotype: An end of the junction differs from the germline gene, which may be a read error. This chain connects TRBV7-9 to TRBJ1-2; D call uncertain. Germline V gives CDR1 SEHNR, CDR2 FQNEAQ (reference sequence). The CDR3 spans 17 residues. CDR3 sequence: CASSLGGGPRTNYGNTF. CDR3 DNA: TGTGCCAGCAGCTTAGGGGGAGGGCCCCGGACTAACTATGGCAACACCTTC.

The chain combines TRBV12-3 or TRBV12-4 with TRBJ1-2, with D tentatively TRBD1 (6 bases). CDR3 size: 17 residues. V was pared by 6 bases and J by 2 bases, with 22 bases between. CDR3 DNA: TGTGCCAGCAGCCCTATCCCAGGGGCGCGTTCAAACTATGGCTACACCTTC. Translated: CASSPIPGARSNYGYTF.

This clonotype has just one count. The CDR3 sequence is CASSLAGTSSDIQYF. CDR3 nucleotides: TGTGCCAGCAGCTTAGCGGGGACTAGCTCGGACATTCAGTACTTC. The genes are TRBV7-2 and TRBJ2-4, with 9 bases lining up with TRBD2. Trimming cost V 0 bases and J 8 bases; bases outside gene matches: 5. Germline V CDR1 and CDR2: SGHTA, FQGNSA. The CDR3 runs to 15 residues.

CDR3 bases: TGCAGCGTTCCTAAGGGGGAGGGTACAGATACGCAGTATTTT. Its translation is CSVPKGEGTDTQYF. The rearrangement joins TRBV29-1 to TRBJ2-3; a weak D match, TRBD2 (7 bases). The CDR3 runs to 14 residues. The V gene's germline CDR1 is SQVTM and CDR2 ANQGSEA. The V and J ends lost 5 bases and 3 bases respectively, with 15 bases between them.

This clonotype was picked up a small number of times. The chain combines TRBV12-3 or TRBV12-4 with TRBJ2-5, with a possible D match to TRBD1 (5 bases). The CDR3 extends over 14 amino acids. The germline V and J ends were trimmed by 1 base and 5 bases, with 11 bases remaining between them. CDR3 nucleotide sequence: TGTGCCAGCAGTTTAGGCTCCCCAGGGGAGACCCAGTACTTC. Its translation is CASSLGSPGETQYF.

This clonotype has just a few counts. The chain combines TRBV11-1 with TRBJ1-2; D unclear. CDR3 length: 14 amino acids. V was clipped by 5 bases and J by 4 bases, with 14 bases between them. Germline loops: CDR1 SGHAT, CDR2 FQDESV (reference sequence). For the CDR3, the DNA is TGTGCCAGCAGCCCGCTTGTGGCGACCTATGGCTACACCTTC. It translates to CASSPLVATYGYTF.

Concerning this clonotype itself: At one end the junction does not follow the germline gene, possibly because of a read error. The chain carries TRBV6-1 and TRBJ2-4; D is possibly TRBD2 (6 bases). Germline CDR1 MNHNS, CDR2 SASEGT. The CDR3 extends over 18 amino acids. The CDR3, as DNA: TGTGCCAGCAGGACAACGCCGGGACTCGAGCTAGCCAAAAACATTAAGTACTTC. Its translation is CASRTTPGLELAKNIKYF.

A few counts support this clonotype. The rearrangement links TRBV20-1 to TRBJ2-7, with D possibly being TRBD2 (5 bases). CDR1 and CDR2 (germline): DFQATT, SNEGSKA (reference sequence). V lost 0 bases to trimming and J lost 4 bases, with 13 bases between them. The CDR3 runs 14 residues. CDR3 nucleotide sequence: TGCAGTGCTAGAGATCAGGCCACTAGTTACGAGCAGTACTTC. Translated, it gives CSARDQATSYEQYF.

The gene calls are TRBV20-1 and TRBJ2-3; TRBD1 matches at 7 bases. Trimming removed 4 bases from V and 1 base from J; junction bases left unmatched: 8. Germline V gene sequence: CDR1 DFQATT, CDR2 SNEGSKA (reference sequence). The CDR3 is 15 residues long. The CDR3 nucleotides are TGCAGTGCTAACCGGGACAGCCCAGGCACAGATACGCAGTATTTT. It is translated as CSANRDSPGTDTQYF.

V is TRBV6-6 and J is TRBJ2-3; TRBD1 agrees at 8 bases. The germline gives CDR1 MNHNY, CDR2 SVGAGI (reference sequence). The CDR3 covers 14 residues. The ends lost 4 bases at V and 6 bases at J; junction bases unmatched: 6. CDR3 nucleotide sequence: TGTGCCAGCAGTTTCTCGGACAGGGAGGATACGCAGTATTTT. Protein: CASSFSDREDTQYF.

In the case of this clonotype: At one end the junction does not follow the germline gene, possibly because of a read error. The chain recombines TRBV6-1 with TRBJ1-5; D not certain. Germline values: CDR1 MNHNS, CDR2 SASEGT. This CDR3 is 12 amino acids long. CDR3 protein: CAGSLARIAQHF. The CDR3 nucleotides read TGTGCCGGCAGTTTGGCACGTATAGCCCAGCATTTT.

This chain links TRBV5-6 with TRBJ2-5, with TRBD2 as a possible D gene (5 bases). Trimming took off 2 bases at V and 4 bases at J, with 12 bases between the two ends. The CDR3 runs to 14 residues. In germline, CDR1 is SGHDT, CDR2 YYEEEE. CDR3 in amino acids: CASSLAAVRETQYF. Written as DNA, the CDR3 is TGTGCCAGCAGCTTAGCGGCGGTGCGAGAGACCCAGTACTTC.

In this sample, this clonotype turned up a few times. In nucleotides, the CDR3 is TGTGCCAGCAGTGATAAGGACGATTCACCCCTCCACTTT. Residues: CASSDKDDSPLHF. V and J are TRBV6-5 and TRBJ1-6, with D hard to call. CDR1 MNHEY and CDR2 SVGAGI come from the germline V gene. This CDR3 contains 13 residues. The germline V and J ends were trimmed by 5 bases and 8 bases, with 10 bases remaining between them.

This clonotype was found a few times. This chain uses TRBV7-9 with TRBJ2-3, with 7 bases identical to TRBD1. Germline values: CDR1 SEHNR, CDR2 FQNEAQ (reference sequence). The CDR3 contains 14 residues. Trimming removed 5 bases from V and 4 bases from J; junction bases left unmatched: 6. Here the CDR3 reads CASSPQGVADTQYF. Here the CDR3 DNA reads TGTGCCAGCAGCCCTCAGGGGGTCGCAGATACGCAGTATTTT.

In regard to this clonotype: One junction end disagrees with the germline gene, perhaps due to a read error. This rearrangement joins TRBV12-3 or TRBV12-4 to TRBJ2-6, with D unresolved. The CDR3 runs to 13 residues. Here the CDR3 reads CANSLVEANVLTF. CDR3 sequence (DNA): TGTGCCAACAGTTTGGTTGAGGCCAACGTCCTGACTTTC.

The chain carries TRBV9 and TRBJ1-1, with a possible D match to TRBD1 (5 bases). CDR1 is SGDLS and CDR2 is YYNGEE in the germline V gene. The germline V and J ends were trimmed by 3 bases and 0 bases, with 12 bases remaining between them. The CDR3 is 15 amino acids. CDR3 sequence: CASSASGTVNTEAFF. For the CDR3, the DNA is TGTGCCAGCAGCGCCTCCGGGACCGTGAACACTGAAGCTTTCTTT. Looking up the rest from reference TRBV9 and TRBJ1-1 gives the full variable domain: DSGVTQTPKHLITATGQRVTLRCSPRSGDLSVYWYQQSLDQGLQFLIQYYNGEERAKGNILERFSAQQFPDLHSELNLSSLELGDSALYFCASSASGTVNTEAFFGQGTRLTVV.

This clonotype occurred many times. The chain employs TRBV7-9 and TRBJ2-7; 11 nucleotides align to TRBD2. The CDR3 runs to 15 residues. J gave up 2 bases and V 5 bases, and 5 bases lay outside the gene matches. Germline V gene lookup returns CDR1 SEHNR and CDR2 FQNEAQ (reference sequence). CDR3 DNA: TGTGCCAGCAGCAGGGGACTAGCGGAACCCTACGAGCAGTACTTC. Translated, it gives CASSRGLAEPYEQYF.

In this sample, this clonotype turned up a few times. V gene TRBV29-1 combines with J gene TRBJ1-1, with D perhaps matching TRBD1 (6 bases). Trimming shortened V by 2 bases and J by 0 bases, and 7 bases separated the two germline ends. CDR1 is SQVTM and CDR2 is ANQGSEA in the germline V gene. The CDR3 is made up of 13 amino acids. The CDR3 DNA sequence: TGCAGCGTTGAACAGGGGATGAACACTGAAGCTTTCTTT. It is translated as CSVEQGMNTEAFF. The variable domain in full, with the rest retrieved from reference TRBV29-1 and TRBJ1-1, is SAVISQKPSRDICQRGTSLTIQCQVDSQVTMMFWYRQQPGQSLTLIATANQGSEATYESGFVIDKFPISRPNLTFSTLTVSNMSPEDSSIYLCSVEQGMNTEAFFGQGTRLTVV.

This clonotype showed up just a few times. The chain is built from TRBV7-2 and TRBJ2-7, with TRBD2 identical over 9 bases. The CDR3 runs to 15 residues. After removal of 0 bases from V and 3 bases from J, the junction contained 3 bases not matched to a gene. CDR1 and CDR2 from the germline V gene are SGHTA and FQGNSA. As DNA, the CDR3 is TGTGCCAGCAGCTTAGCTGCGGGAGGGGGCTACGAGCAGTACTTC. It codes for CASSLAAGGGYEQYF.

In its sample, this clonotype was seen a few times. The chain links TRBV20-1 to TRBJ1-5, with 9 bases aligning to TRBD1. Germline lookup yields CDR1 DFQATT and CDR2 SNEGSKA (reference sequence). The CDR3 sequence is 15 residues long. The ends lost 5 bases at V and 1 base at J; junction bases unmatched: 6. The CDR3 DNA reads TGCAGTGCTGGAACAGGGGGCCAGAGCAATCAGCCCCAGCATTTT. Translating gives CSAGTGGQSNQPQHF.